The 10 T cell receptor beta chains presented below share a single source sample, sequenced in a study of identical twins (dated by TCRdb to about 2016). Library preparation employed 5' RACE. The sequencer listed for this sample is Illumina HiSeq 2000. TCRdb reanalyzed the raw reads on its own, using fastp at Q25 for trimming and MiXCR for clone calling, and kept in-frame beta chains. Under each unique CDR3 protein, matching rows form one entry showing the most common genes and DNA. In all, the sample holds 1.5 million to 2 million distinct CDR3 sequences, and less than 40% of those were seen once. The ten top clones hold roughly 0.3% of the sample. The sequenced sample consisted of cord blood. These receptors came from a newborn girl in good health.

The table lists this clonotype with a few counts. Here the CDR3 reads CASSLELAFYEQYF. In nucleotides, the CDR3 is TGTGCCAGCAGTTTAGAGTTAGCGTTTTACGAGCAGTACTTC. This sequence joins TRBV12-3 or TRBV12-4 and TRBJ2-7; a possible D gene is TRBD2 (5 bases). Trimming pared 1 base from V and 4 bases from J, leaving 11 bases between. The CDR3 is 14 amino acids.

This clonotype occurred a few times. The chain links TRBV4-1 to TRBJ1-2; maybe TRBD1 (5 bases). V lost 2 bases and J lost 7, with 14 bases in between. The V gene's germline CDR1 is MGHRA and CDR2 YSYEKL. The CDR3 runs 14 residues. The CDR3, as DNA: TGCGCCAGCAGCCAAAATCCCCTCGGGGGTGGCTACACCTTC. Amino acids: CASSQNPLGGGYTF.

This clonotype came up a few times. The rearrangement links TRBV20-1 to TRBJ2-3; D not certain. Germline V CDR1 and CDR2: DFQATT, SNEGSKA (reference sequence). V gave up 0 bases and J gave up 0 bases, with 13 bases separating them. The CDR3 is 16 residues long. The chain's CDR3 is CSAREVSFSSTDTQYF. As DNA, the CDR3 is TGCAGTGCTAGAGAGGTTTCTTTTTCTAGCACAGATACGCAGTATTTT.

This clonotype was observed a handful of times. The chain recombines TRBV12-3 or TRBV12-4 with TRBJ2-1, with TRBD1 identical over 7 bases. V shed 2 bases, J shed 7 bases, and the junction held 5 bases outside the gene matches. The CDR3 loop spans 14 amino acids. The CDR3 reads CASSLLIRGNEQFF. The CDR3 nucleotides are TGTGCCAGCAGTTTATTGATCAGGGGGAATGAGCAGTTCTTC.

This clonotype was recorded only once. An end of the junction does not agree with germline; a read error may underlie this. V usage is TRBV11-2 and J usage is TRBJ1-2; 12 bases are a match to TRBD1. The CDR3 contains 19 residues. Germline V gene lookup returns CDR1 SGHAT and CDR2 FQNNGV. CDR3 DNA sequence: TGTGCCAGCAGCTTAGATATGGGACAGGGGGCGCGGACTAACTATGGCTACCCCTTC. It specifies CASSLDMGQGARTNYGYPF.

J is TRBJ2-7 and V is TRBV10-2, with D hard to call. CDR3 size: 13 residues. V gave up 3 bases and J gave up 0 bases, with 6 bases separating them. The germline gives CDR1 WSHSY, CDR2 SAAADI. The CDR3 region has the DNA TGCGCCAGCAGTGAAGGCTACTCCTACGAGCAGTACTTC. This codes for CASSEGYSYEQYF.

This clonotype occurred many times. The chain couples TRBV6-2 or TRBV6-3 to TRBJ2-7; 9 bases map to TRBD2. This CDR3 has 18 amino acids. Germline values: CDR1 MNHEY, CDR2 SVGEGT. The V gene end was trimmed by 0 bases and the J gene end by 0 bases; junction bases not matched to a gene: 9. CDR3 sequence (DNA): TGTGCCAGCAGTTACTCGACCCCTCTAGCGGGGCTCTCCTACGAGCAGTACTTC. This translates into CASSYSTPLAGLSYEQYF.

This clonotype was detected a few times. J is TRBJ2-1 and V is TRBV12-3 or TRBV12-4, with D unclear. With 3 bases removed from V and 7 bases from J, the gap between germline ends came to 10 bases. The length of the CDR3 is 13 residues. The CDR3 here is CASSLGRWNEQFF. The CDR3 bases are TGTGCCAGCAGTTTGGGCAGGTGGAATGAGCAGTTCTTC.

This clonotype was detected only a few times. The DNA for the CDR3 is TGTGCCAGCAGTGAAGCGACTAGCGGGGGGCAAGAGACCCAGTACTTC. Translated: CASSEATSGGQETQYF. The chain joins TRBV6-1 to TRBJ2-5; 13 bases fit TRBD2. CDR1 MNHNS and CDR2 SASEGT come from the germline V gene. The V and J ends lost 0 bases and 2 bases, in that order; junction bases with no gene match: 0. CDR3 length: 16 residues.

This clonotype has at least ten counts. The V gene is TRBV20-1, the J gene TRBJ2-1; 7 bases fit TRBD2. The CDR3 totals 14 residues. The junction had 12 bases not matched to a gene; V was cut back by 5 bases and J by 8 bases. Looked up from germline, CDR1 is DFQATT and CDR2 is SNEGSKA (reference sequence). CDR3 region: CSAYSGHANHEQFF. CDR3 nucleotides: TGCAGTGCTTATAGCGGGCACGCTAACCATGAGCAGTTCTTC.